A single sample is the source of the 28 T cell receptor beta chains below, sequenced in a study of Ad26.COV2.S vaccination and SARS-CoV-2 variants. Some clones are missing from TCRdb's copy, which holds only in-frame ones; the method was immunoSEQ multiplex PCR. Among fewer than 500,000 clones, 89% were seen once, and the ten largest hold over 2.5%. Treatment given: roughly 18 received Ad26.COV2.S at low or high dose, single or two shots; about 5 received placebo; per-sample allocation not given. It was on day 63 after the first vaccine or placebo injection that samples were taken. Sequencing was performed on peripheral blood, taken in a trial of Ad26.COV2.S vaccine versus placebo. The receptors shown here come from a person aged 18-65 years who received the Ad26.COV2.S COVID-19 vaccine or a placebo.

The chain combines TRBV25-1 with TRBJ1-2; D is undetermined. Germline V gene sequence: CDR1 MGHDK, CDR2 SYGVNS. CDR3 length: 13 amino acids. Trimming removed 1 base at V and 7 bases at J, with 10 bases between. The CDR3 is CASSESDLRGYTF. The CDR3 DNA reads TGTGCCAGCAGTGAATCGGACTTGCGTGGCTACACCTTC.

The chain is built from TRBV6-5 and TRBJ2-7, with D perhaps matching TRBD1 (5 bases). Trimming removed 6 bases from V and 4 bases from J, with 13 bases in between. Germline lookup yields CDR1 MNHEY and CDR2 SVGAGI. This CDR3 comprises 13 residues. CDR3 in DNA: TGTGCCAGCAGCGCCGGACACCGATACGAGCAGTACGTC. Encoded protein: CASSAGHRYEQYV.

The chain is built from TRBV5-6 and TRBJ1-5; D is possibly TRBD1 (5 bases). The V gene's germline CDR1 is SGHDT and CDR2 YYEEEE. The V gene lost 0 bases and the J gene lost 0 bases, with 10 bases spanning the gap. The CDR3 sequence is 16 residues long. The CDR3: CASSLGGGYSNQPQHF. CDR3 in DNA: TGTGCCAGCAGCTTGGGTGGGGGGTATAGCAATCAGCCCCAGCATTTT. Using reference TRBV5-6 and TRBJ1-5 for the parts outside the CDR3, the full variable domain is DAGVTQSPTHLIKTRGQQVTLRCSPKSGHDTVSWYQQALGQGPQFIFQYYEEEERQRGNFPDRFSGHQFPNYSSELNVNALLLGDSALYLCASSLGGGYSNQPQHFGDGTRLSIL.

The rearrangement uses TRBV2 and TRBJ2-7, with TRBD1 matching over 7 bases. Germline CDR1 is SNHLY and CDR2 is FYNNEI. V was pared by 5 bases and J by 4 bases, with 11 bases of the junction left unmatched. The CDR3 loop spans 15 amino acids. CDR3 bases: TGTGCCAGCAGTACTCCGAAAGACAGGGTATACGAGCAGTACGTC. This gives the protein CASSTPKDRVYEQYV.

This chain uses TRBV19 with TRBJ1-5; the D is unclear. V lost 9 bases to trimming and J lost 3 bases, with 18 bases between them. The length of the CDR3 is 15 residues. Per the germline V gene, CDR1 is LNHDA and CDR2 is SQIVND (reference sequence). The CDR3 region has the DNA TGTGCCAGCTCCCAGAATCCCAACGACAATCAGCCCCAGCATTTT. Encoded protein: CASSQNPNDNQPQHF.

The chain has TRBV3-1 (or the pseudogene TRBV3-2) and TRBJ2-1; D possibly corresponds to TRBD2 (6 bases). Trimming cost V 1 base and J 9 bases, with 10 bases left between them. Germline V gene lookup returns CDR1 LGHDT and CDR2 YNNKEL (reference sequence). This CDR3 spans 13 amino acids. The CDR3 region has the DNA TGTGCCAGCAGCCAAGTACTAGCTGTTGAGCAGTTCTTC. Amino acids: CASSQVLAVEQFF.

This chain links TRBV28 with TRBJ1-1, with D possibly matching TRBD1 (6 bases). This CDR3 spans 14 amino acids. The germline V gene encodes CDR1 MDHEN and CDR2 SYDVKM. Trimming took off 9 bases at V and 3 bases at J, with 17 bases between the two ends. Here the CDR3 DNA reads TGTGCCAGTCAGGGGAGGGGACCCCACACTGAAGCTTTCTTT. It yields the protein CASQGRGPHTEAFF.

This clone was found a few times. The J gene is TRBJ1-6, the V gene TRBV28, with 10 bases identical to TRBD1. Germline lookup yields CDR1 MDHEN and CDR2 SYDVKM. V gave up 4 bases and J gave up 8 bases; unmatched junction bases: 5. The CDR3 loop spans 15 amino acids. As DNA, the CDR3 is TGTGCCAGCAGTTCCCCGACAGGGGGCTATTCACCCCTCCACTTT. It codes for CASSSPTGGYSPLHF.

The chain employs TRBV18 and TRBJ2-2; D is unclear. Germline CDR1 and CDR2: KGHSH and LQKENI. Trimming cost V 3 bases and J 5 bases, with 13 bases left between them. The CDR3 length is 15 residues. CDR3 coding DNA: TGTGCCAGCTCACCTCTCTCCGGGCGAACCGGGGAGCTGTTTTTT. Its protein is CASSPLSGRTGELFF. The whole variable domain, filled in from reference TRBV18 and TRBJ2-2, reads NAGVMQNPRHLVRRRGQEARLRCSPMKGHSHVYWYRQLPEEGLKFMVYLQKENIIDESGMPKERFSAEFPKEGPSILRIQQVVRGDSAAYFCASSPLSGRTGELFFGEGSRLTVL.

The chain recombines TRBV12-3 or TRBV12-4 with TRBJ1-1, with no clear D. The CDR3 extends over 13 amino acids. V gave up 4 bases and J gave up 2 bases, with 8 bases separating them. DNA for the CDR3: TGTGCCAGCAGTTACGGCGACAACACTGAAGCTTTCTTT. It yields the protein CASSYGDNTEAFF.

CDR3 loop: CASSLAPTGGLFNEQFF. CDR3 sequence (DNA): TGTGCCAGCAGCTTAGCGCCGACGGGGGGGCTTTTTAATGAGCAGTTCTTC. This chain connects TRBV7-6 to TRBJ2-1; 8 nucleotides align to TRBD2. The germline gives CDR1 SGHVS, CDR2 FNYEAQ. The CDR3 is 17 amino acids. Trimming at V came to 0 bases and at J to 7 bases, leaving 11 bases not matched to a gene. Full variable domain (remainder filled in from reference TRBV7-6 and TRBJ2-1): GAGVSQSPRYKVTKRGQDVALRCDPISGHVSLYWYRQALGQGPEFLTYFNYEAQQDKSGLPNDRFSAERPEGSISTLTIQRTEQRDSAMYRCASSLAPTGGLFNEQFFGPGTRLTVL.

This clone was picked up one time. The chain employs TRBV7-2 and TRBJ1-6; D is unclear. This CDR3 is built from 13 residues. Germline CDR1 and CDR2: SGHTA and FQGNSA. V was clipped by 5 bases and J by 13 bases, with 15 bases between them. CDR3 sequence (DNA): TGTGCCAGCAGCCCAGACCCGAGCCGGCCCCTCCACTTT. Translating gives CASSPDPSRPLHF.

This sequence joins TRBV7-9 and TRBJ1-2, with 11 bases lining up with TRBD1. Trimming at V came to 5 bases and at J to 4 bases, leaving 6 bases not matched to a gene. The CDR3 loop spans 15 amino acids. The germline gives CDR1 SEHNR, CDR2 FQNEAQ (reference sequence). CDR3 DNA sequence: TGTGCCAGCAGCGCCCGGGACAGGGGGACCTATGGCTACACCTTC. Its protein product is CASSARDRGTYGYTF.

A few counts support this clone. The DNA for the CDR3 is TGTGCCAGCTCACCACGAAGGGCGGGAAATGAGCAGTTCTTC. Translating it yields CASSPRRAGNEQFF. V gene TRBV18 combines with J gene TRBJ2-1; possibly TRBD2 for D (6 bases). With 1 base removed from V and 7 bases from J, the gap between germline ends came to 11 bases. The CDR3 spans 14 residues. Germline assignment: CDR1 KGHSH and CDR2 LQKENI.

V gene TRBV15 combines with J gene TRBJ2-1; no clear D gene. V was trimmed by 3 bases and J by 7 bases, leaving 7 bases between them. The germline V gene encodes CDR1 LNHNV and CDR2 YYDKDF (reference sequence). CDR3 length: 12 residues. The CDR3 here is CATSSRDNEQFF. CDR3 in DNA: TGTGCCACCAGCAGCCGAGATAATGAGCAGTTCTTC.

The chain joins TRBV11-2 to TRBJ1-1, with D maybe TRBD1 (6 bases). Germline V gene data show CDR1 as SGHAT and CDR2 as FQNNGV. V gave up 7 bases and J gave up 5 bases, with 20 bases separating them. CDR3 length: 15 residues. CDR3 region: CASIMTGRLGTEAFF. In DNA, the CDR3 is TGTGCCAGCATAATGACAGGCCGCCTGGGGACTGAAGCTTTCTTT.

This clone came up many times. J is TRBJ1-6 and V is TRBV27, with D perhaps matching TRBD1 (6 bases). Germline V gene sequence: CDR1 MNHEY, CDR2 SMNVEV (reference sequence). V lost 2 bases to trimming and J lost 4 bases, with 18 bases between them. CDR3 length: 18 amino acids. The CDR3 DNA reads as TGTGCCAGCAGTTTAGGGGGACCAAAAGGGGGTTATAATTCACCCCTCCACTTT. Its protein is CASSLGGPKGGYNSPLHF.

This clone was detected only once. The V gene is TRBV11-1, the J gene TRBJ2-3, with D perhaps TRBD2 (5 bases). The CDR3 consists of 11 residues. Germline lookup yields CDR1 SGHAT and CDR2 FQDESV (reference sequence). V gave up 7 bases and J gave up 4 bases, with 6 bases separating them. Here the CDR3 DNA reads TGTGCCAGCACCGGGGCAGATACGCAGTATTTT. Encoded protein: CASTGADTQYF.

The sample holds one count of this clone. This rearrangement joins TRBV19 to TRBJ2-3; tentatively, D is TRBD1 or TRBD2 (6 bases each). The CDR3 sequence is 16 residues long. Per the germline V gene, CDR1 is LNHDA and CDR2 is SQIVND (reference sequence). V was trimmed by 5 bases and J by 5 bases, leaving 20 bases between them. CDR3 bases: TGTGCCAGTAGTGCGATATGGGGGGCCCCTCGAGATACGCAGTATTTT. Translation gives CASSAIWGAPRDTQYF.

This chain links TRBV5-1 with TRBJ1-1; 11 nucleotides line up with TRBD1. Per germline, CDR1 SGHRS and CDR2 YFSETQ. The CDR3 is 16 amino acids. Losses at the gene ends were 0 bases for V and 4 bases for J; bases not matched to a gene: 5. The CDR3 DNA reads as TGCGCCAGCAGCTTGGCCGGGACAGGGGGTGCCACTGAAGCTTTCTTT. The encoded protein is CASSLAGTGGATEAFF.

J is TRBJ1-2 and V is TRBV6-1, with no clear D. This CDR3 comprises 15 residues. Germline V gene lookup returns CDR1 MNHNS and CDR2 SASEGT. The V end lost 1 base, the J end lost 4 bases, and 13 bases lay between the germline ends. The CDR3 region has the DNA TGTGCCAGCAGTGAAGATCGGGGATCGGGCTATGGCTACACCTTC. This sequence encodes CASSEDRGSGYGYTF.

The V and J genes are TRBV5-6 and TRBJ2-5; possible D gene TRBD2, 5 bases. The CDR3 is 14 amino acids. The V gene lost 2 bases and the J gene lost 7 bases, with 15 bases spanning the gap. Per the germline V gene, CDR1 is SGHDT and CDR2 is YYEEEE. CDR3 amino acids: CASSLGRTFGTQYF. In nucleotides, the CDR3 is TGTGCCAGCAGCTTAGGTCGGACTTTTGGGACCCAGTACTTC.

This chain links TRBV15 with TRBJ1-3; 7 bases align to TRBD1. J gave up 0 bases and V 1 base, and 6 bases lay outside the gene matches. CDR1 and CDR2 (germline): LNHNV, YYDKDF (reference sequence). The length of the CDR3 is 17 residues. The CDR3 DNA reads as TGTGCCACCAGCAGAGGGAGACAGGGCCTCTCTGGAAACACCATATATTTT. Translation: CATSRGRQGLSGNTIYF.

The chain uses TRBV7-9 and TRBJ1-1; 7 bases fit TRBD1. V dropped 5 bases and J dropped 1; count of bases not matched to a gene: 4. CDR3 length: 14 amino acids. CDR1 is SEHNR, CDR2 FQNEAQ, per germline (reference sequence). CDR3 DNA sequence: TGTGCCAGCAGCCTACGGGACAGGAACACTGAAGCTTTCTTT. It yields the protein CASSLRDRNTEAFF. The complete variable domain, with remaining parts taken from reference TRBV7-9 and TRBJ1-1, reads DTGVSQNPRHKITKRGQNVTFRCDPISEHNRLYWYRQTLGQGPEFLTYFQNEAQLEKSRLLSDRFSAERPKGSFSTLEIQRTEQGDSAMYLCASSLRDRNTEAFFGQGTRLTVV.

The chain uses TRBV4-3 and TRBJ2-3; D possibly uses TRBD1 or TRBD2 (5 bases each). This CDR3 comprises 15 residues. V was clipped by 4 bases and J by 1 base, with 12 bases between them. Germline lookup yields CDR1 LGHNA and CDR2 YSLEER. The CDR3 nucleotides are TGCGCCAGCAGCCTTGGTTGGGACGGCACAGATACGCAGTATTTT. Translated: CASSLGWDGTDTQYF.

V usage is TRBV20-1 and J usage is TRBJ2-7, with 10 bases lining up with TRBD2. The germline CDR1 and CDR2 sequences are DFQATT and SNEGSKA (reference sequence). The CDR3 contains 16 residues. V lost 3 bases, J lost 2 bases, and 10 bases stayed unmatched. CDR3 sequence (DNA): TGCAGTGCTAGTGCCAGCGGGGGGGCCTGGGCCTACGAGCAGTACTTC. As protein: CSASASGGAWAYEQYF.

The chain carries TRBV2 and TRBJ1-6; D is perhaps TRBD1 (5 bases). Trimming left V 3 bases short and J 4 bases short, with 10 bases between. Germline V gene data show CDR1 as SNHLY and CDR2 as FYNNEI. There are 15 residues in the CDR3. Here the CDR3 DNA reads TGTGCCAGCAGTGACATGACAGCATATAATTCACCCCTCCACTTT. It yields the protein CASSDMTAYNSPLHF. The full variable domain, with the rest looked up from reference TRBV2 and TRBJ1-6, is EPEVTQTPSHQVTQMGQEVILRCVPISNHLYFYWYRQILGQKVEFLVSFYNNEISEKSEIFDDQFSVERPDGSNFTLKIRSTKLEDSAMYFCASSDMTAYNSPLHFGNGTRLTVT.

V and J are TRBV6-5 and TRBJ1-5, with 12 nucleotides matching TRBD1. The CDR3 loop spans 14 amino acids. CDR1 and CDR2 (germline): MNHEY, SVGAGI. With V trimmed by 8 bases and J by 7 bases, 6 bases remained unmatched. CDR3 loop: CASLGTGGGQPQHF. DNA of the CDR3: TGTGCCAGCTTGGGGACAGGGGGCGGCCAGCCCCAGCATTTT.